This T cell receptor beta chain was sequenced in a study of radiotherapy plus CTLA-4 blockade in lung cancer. General study results and limits: In blood, TCR clones derived from the tumor expanded after radiotherapy plus ipilimumab. Early blood T cell clone dynamics, with interferon-beta, were reported to best predict response.

CDR1 and CDR2 (germline): SGHNT, YYREEE (reference sequence). Trimming removed 4 bases from V and 3 bases from J, with 11 bases in between. The CDR3 covers 13 residues. About this clone itself: What it binds is unknown.

Data came from immunoSEQ multiplex PCR; TCRdb stores just in-frame clones and leaves some out. This sample has around 80,000 clones, with roughly four fifths found just once. Sample: peripheral blood, taken from a patient treated with radiotherapy plus ipilimumab. This sequence originates from a human donor with non-small cell lung cancer whose response to radiotherapy plus ipilimumab could not be evaluated. This rearrangement joins TRBV5-4 to TRBJ2-7; D is ambiguous. The CDR3 region is CASSLDKVYEQYF. The CDR3, as DNA: TGTGCCAGCAGCCTCGACAAGGTCTACGAGCAGTACTTC.